The 22 T cell receptor beta chains below were found in one sample sequenced in a study of graft-versus-host responses after intestinal transplantation. These receptors' targets are unknown. Some clones are missing from TCRdb's copy, which holds only in-frame ones; the method was immunoSEQ multiplex PCR. Counted here are approximately 86,000 clones, around 92% occurring once; the ten biggest clones make up approximately 0.4%. The source material was unstimulated CD8+ T cells sorted from spleen or lymph node cells, sampled before transplant. The receptors originated from a human donor who was the organ donor for an intestinal transplant.

This clone was recorded only once. The chain couples TRBV19 to TRBJ2-7; no firm D call. This CDR3 has 14 amino acids. Trimming stripped 6 bases from V and 3 bases from J, with 15 bases between. The germline CDR1 and CDR2 sequences are LNHDA and SQIVND (reference sequence). CDR3 nucleotide sequence: TGTGCCAGTAGCCCAGATCTGGGCCTCTACGAGCAGTACTTC. Encoded protein: CASSPDLGLYEQYF.

This clone was found once. This sequence joins TRBV5-1 and TRBJ2-3, with 7 bases that match TRBD1. The junction had 18 bases not matched to a gene; V was cut back by 2 bases and J by 6 bases. The germline CDR1 and CDR2 sequences are SGHRS and YFSETQ. The CDR3 has 18 amino acids. For the CDR3, the DNA is TGCGCCAGCAGCTTCTACCCCGGGACAGCCCTAGGGTCCGATACGCAGTATTTT. Protein sequence: CASSFYPGTALGSDTQYF.

CDR3 residues: CASSETTILSYNEQFF. CDR3 in DNA: TGTGCCAGCAGTGAGACGACAATCCTGTCCTACAATGAGCAGTTCTTC. The V and J genes are TRBV27 and TRBJ2-1, with D hard to call. This CDR3 spans 16 amino acids. Trimming removed 5 bases at V and 1 base at J, with 15 bases between. From germline, CDR1 is MNHEY and CDR2 SMNVEV (reference sequence).

The rearrangement links TRBV9 to TRBJ1-1; the D is unclear. Germline V gives CDR1 SGDLS, CDR2 YYNGEE. This CDR3 is 15 amino acids long. Trimming removed 4 bases from V and 6 bases from J, with 19 bases in between. The CDR3 DNA is TGTGCCAGCAGCCCCCGACCGGCCGGGTTCCCTGAAGCTTTCTTT. As protein: CASSPRPAGFPEAFF.

This sequence joins TRBV4-2 and TRBJ1-4; a possible D gene is TRBD1 (5 bases). Germline V gene lookup returns CDR1 LGHNA and CDR2 YNFKEQ. The CDR3 sequence is 13 residues long. V lost 6 bases, J lost 7 bases, and 12 bases lay in between. The CDR3 is CASSQLTGEKLFF. The CDR3 DNA reads TGTGCCAGCAGTCAGCTCACAGGTGAAAAACTGTTTTTT.

CDR3 in amino acids: CASSDPGTGNEQYF. The CDR3 DNA follows: TGTGCCAGCAGCGATCCCGGGACTGGGAACGAGCAGTACTTC. This chain links TRBV7-2 with TRBJ2-7, with a possible D match to TRBD2 (6 bases). From germline, CDR1 is SGHTA and CDR2 FQGNSA. CDR3 length: 14 amino acids. V was pared by 5 bases and J by 5 bases, with 16 bases between.

The rearrangement uses TRBV27 and TRBJ2-1, with D possibly being TRBD1 (6 bases). Looked up from germline, CDR1 is MNHEY and CDR2 is SMNVEV (reference sequence). This CDR3 has 17 amino acids. The ends were cut back, 4 bases at V and 6 bases at J, with 22 bases in the middle. The CDR3, as DNA: TGTGCCAGCAGTTCCCGCACCCAGGGGACCTCTAGCAATGAGCAGTTCTTC. Its translation: CASSSRTQGTSSNEQFF.

V usage is TRBV4-1 and J usage is TRBJ2-3, with D possibly TRBD2 on 7 matching bases. V lost 4 bases, J lost 3 bases, and 20 bases lay in between. The CDR3 runs 17 residues. Germline lookup yields CDR1 MGHRA and CDR2 YSYEKL. CDR3 nucleotide sequence: TGCGCCAGCAGCCTCTGGGGGGGCAGGGCTAGTACAGATACGCAGTATTTT. Encoded protein: CASSLWGGRASTDTQYF.

CDR3 in DNA: TGTGCCAGCAGCCCCCGAGGGGCGGGGGCCTACAATGAGCAGTTCTTC. Protein: CASSPRGAGAYNEQFF. The chain couples TRBV9 to TRBJ2-1; 7 bases are a match to TRBD2. CDR3 size: 16 residues. Germline values: CDR1 SGDLS, CDR2 YYNGEE. The J segment lost 2 bases and the V segment lost 4 bases, leaving 9 bases of the junction unmatched.

The chain recombines TRBV7-9 with TRBJ1-2; D is ambiguous. The CDR3 loop spans 14 amino acids. CDR1 is SEHNR, CDR2 FQNEAQ, per germline (reference sequence). V was clipped by 5 bases and J by 6 bases, with 16 bases between them. The CDR3 DNA reads TGTGCCAGCAGCCCCACGGGAGGGTTAAATGGCTACACCTTC. Protein sequence: CASSPTGGLNGYTF.

The V and J genes are TRBV5-4 and TRBJ2-7; D possibly corresponds to TRBD2 (6 bases). V lost 4 bases to trimming and J lost 4 bases, with 12 bases between them. The CDR3 spans 13 residues. In germline, CDR1 is SGHNT, CDR2 YYREEE (reference sequence). The CDR3 bases are TGTGCCAGCAGCCTAAAGGGGAGGTACGAGCAGTACTTC. Encoded protein: CASSLKGRYEQYF.

This clone was seen only once. This sequence joins TRBV9 and TRBJ2-1; TRBD2 matches 9 bases. The CDR3 contains 15 residues. Per the germline V gene, CDR1 is SGDLS and CDR2 is YYNGEE. Unmatched junction bases numbered 3, after V lost 0 bases and J lost 5 bases. The CDR3 region is CASSVGSGRNNEQFF. The CDR3 bases are TGTGCCAGCAGCGTAGGGAGCGGGAGGAACAATGAGCAGTTCTTC.

The V gene is TRBV5-6, the J gene TRBJ2-5, with TRBD2 matching over 8 bases. V trimming: 4 bases; J trimming: 3 bases; junction bases outside the gene matches: 8. The CDR3 covers 15 residues. Germline loops: CDR1 SGHDT, CDR2 YYEEEE. The CDR3 nucleotides read TGTGCCAGCAGCCCGGTGGGTAGCGGGGAAGAGACCCAGTACTTC. It is translated as CASSPVGSGEETQYF.

CDR3 in amino acids: CASSLEELAGGPHEQYF. For the CDR3, the DNA is TGTGCCAGCAGCTTAGAAGAATTAGCGGGGGGGCCGCACGAGCAGTACTTC. The chain recombines TRBV7-8 with TRBJ2-7; the match to TRBD2 covers 11 bases. This CDR3 contains 17 residues. Trimming cost V 1 base and J 5 bases; bases outside gene matches: 10. CDR1 and CDR2 from the germline V gene are SGHVS and FQNEAQ.

The chain is built from TRBV29-1 and TRBJ1-2; D ambiguous. The V gene's germline CDR1 is SQVTM and CDR2 ANQGSEA. V was clipped by 3 bases and J by 3 bases, with 17 bases between them. This CDR3 comprises 15 residues. CDR3 nucleotide sequence: TGCAGCGTTGATGATCCCCGGGATAGGGACTATGGCTACACCTTC. This gives the protein CSVDDPRDRDYGYTF.

V and J are TRBV19 and TRBJ2-7, with a tentative D call TRBD1 (6 bases). V was shortened by 6 bases and J by 2 bases, with 14 bases between the two germline ends. Germline values: CDR1 LNHDA, CDR2 SQIVND (reference sequence). The CDR3 extends over 14 amino acids. This CDR3 is CASSPGTLTYEQYF. The CDR3 nucleotides read TGTGCCAGTAGCCCCGGGACACTCACCTACGAGCAGTACTTC. Filled out from reference TRBV19 and TRBJ2-7, the complete variable domain reads DGGITQSPKYLFRKEGQNVTLSCEQNLNHDAMYWYRQDPGQGLRLIYYSQIVNDFQKGDIAEGYSVSREKKESFPLTVTSAQKNPTAFYLCASSPGTLTYEQYFGPGTRLTVT.

The genes are TRBV13 and TRBJ2-1; no firm D call. CDR3 size: 13 residues. The V gene lost 0 bases and the J gene lost 7 bases, with 7 bases spanning the gap. CDR1 is PRHDT, CDR2 FYEKMQ, per germline (reference sequence). In nucleotides, the CDR3 is TGTGCCAGCAGCTTAGGGGCCCAAAATGAGCAGTTCTTC. This encodes CASSLGAQNEQFF.

The chain couples TRBV7-9 to TRBJ1-2; the match to TRBD1 covers 7 bases. The germline CDR1 and CDR2 sequences are SEHNR and FQNEAQ (reference sequence). Trimming removed 4 bases from V and 6 bases from J; junction bases left unmatched: 11. The CDR3 length is 15 residues. The CDR3 loop is CASSSGTVWINGYTF. In nucleotides, the CDR3 is TGTGCCAGCAGCTCGGGGACAGTTTGGATCAATGGCTACACCTTC.

J is TRBJ1-1 and V is TRBV2; TRBD1 matches at 8 bases. J was trimmed by 1 base and V by 5 bases; bases with no gene match: 9. CDR1 SNHLY and CDR2 FYNNEI come from the germline V gene. The CDR3 spans 16 residues. The CDR3 DNA follows: TGTGCCAGCAGTTCCCCCCGACAGGGGCCGAACACTGAAGCTTTCTTT. It encodes CASSSPRQGPNTEAFF.

The chain carries TRBV4-3 and TRBJ2-1; 8 bases agree with TRBD2. V was pared by 1 base and J by 1 base, with 15 bases of the junction left unmatched. Looked up from germline, CDR1 is LGHNA and CDR2 is YSLEER. CDR3 length: 20 amino acids. The CDR3 DNA sequence: TGCGCCAGCAGCCAAGGACTTATTGGGACTAGTGAAAATTCCTACAATGAGCAGTTCTTC. Its protein is CASSQGLIGTSENSYNEQFF.

The chain has TRBV6-5 and TRBJ1-2, with unresolved D. This CDR3 comprises 12 residues. Between the trimmed V and J ends, which lost 5 bases and 4 bases, there was a span of 8 bases. Germline-derived CDR1 and CDR2 are MNHEY and SVGAGI. CDR3 residues: CASSEGRYGYTF. CDR3 DNA sequence: TGTGCCAGCAGTGAGGGCCGCTATGGCTACACCTTC.

Details on this clone: Other nucleotide sequences from this sample produce the same CDR3. The chain recombines TRBV4-3 with TRBJ1-1, with 7 bases lining up with TRBD1. Germline V gene sequence: CDR1 LGHNA, CDR2 YSLEER. Germline trimming cut 0 bases from V and 5 bases from J; bases unmatched to any gene: 0. CDR3 length equals 13 residues. DNA for the CDR3: TGCGCCAGCAGCCAAGACAGGGGGACTGAAGCTTTCTTT. Amino acid sequence: CASSQDRGTEAFF.